These 18 T cell receptor beta chains were sequenced from one sample in a study of T cells in Graves' hyperthyroidism and ophthalmopathy. Researchers took RNA transcripts and amplified the TCR beta CDR3 regions from them. HTBI primers were employed in a first-round RT-PCR of the TCR CDR3. TCRdb used MiXCR to reprocess the multiplex PCR reads, holding one entry per CDR3 protein. The sample contains over 200,000 distinct CDR3 sequences, approximately 20% of which appear only once. Specimen: blood. The receptors come from a man aged 40-50 years with Graves' hyperthyroidism.

This clonotype was observed a few times. The rearrangement joins TRBV9 to TRBJ1-5, with D tentatively TRBD1 (6 bases). V was shortened by 4 bases and J by 0 bases, with 11 bases between the two germline ends. The CDR3 sequence is 15 residues long. The V gene's germline CDR1 is SGDLS and CDR2 YYNGEE. The CDR3 region is CASSLGQTSNQPQHF. The CDR3 DNA sequence: TGTGCCAGCAGCCTTGGACAGACTAGCAATCAGCCCCAGCATTTT. Variable domain in full (rest from reference TRBV9 and TRBJ1-5): DSGVTQTPKHLITATGQRVTLRCSPRSGDLSVYWYQQSLDQGLQFLIQYYNGEERAKGNILERFSAQQFPDLHSELNLSSLELGDSALYFCASSLGQTSNQPQHFGDGTRLSIL.

V usage is TRBV20-1 and J usage is TRBJ2-4; no firm D call. V shed 0 bases and J shed 1 base, with 16 bases lying between them. From germline, CDR1 is DFQATT and CDR2 SNEGSKA (reference sequence). The CDR3 extends over 17 amino acids. The CDR3, as DNA: TGCAGTGCTAGAGATTTGATCGTGGATGGGGCCAAAAACATTCAGTACTTC. Protein sequence: CSARDLIVDGAKNIQYF.

This clonotype occurred a few times. The rearrangement joins TRBV4-2 to TRBJ2-3; 9 bases fit TRBD1. The CDR3 extends over 15 amino acids. CDR1 and CDR2 from the germline V gene are LGHNA and YNFKEQ. The V gene end was trimmed by 1 base and the J gene end by 6 bases; junction bases not matched to a gene: 5. The CDR3 region has the DNA TGTGCCAGCAGCCAAGGGGGGACAGGGTCGGATACGCAGTATTTT. The encoded protein is CASSQGGTGSDTQYF.

With regard to this clonotype: A clone one base away is much larger, so this may be a read error. The rearrangement links TRBV20-1 to TRBJ1-1; TRBD1 is a possible D gene (5 bases). V lost 0 bases to trimming and J lost 4 bases, with 18 bases between them. This CDR3 comprises 16 residues. Germline V lookup: CDR1 DFQATT, CDR2 SNEGSKA (reference sequence). The CDR3 DNA reads TGCAGTGCTAGAGATATCCGGGACGCCGCGGTCACTGAAGCTTTCTTT. Amino acids: CSARDIRDAAVTEAFF.

This clonotype was counted many times. The chain has TRBV11-3 and TRBJ1-1; D remains ambiguous. V lost 4 bases and J lost 2, with 8 bases in between. CDR3 size: 13 residues. Germline CDR1 SGHNT, CDR2 YENEEA. The chain's CDR3 is CASSSARNTEAFF. DNA for the CDR3: TGTGCCAGCAGCTCGGCGAGAAACACTGAAGCTTTCTTT.

This clonotype was seen only a few times. The gene calls are TRBV6-2 or TRBV6-3 and TRBJ1-2; 7 nucleotides agree with TRBD1. CDR1 and CDR2 from the germline V gene are MNHEY and SVGEGT. The trim removed 6 bases at V and 10 bases at J, leaving 32 bases unmatched. This CDR3 is built from 20 residues. The CDR3 sequence is CASSNRGDWRLGRPNWIYTF. CDR3 coding DNA: TGTGCCAGCAGCAACAGGGGAGATTGGCGGTTGGGGCGCCCCAATTGGATCTACACCTTC.

This clonotype came up many times. The DNA for the CDR3 is TGTGCCTGCGCAGACTTCTCTGGAAACACCATATATTTT. Translating it yields CACADFSGNTIYF. The rearrangement links TRBV30 to TRBJ1-3; D is unresolved. The CDR3 has 13 residues. CDR1 and CDR2 (germline): GTSNPN, SVGIG (reference sequence). V shed 6 bases and J shed 0 bases, with 9 bases lying between them.

This clonotype was picked up many times. In DNA form, the CDR3 reads TGTGCCAGCAGCCAAGGGTCCGGGGCCGGGTGGAATTCACCCCTCCACTTT. Its protein product is CASSQGSGAGWNSPLHF. J is TRBJ1-6 and V is TRBV3-1, with D maybe TRBD1 (5 bases). There are 17 residues in the CDR3. V lost 1 base to trimming and J lost 7 bases, with 17 bases between them. Germline CDR1 is LGHDT and CDR2 is YNNKEL (reference sequence).

The sample holds a few counts of this clonotype. V usage is TRBV20-1 and J usage is TRBJ2-2; 11 nucleotides align to TRBD2. V lost 8 bases to trimming and J lost 3 bases; unmatched junction nucleotides: 5. CDR1 DFQATT and CDR2 SNEGSKA come from the germline V gene (reference sequence). The CDR3 is 14 amino acids. The CDR3: CSFSGGVDTGELFF. For the CDR3, the DNA is TGCAGTTTTAGCGGGGGGGTGGACACCGGGGAGCTGTTTTTT.

This clonotype has ten or more counts. The chain employs TRBV10-3 and TRBJ1-5, with TRBD1 matching 10 bases. V dropped 3 bases and J dropped 7; count of bases not matched to a gene: 3. CDR1 is ENHRY, CDR2 SYGVKD, per germline. This CDR3 region has 14 residues. DNA of the CDR3: TGTGCCATCAGTGAATTGGACAGGGGGCAGCCCCAGCATTTT. As protein: CAISELDRGQPQHF.

This clonotype occurred a few times. The chain combines TRBV19 with TRBJ2-7; tentatively, D is TRBD1 (6 bases). V was shortened by 4 bases and J by 1 base, with 11 bases between the two germline ends. CDR3 length equals 14 residues. Germline assignment: CDR1 LNHDA and CDR2 SQIVND (reference sequence). CDR3 protein: CASSNHRVSYEQYF. For the CDR3, the DNA is TGTGCCAGTAGTAACCACAGGGTATCCTACGAGCAGTACTTC.

This clonotype was found many times. The chain has TRBV20-1 and TRBJ2-1; 12 nucleotides agree with TRBD2. The CDR3 runs 19 residues. V trimming: 1 base; J trimming: 4 bases; junction bases outside the gene matches: 14. Germline CDR1 and CDR2: DFQATT and SNEGSKA (reference sequence). The DNA for the CDR3 is TGCAGTGCTAGAGGGCTAGCGGGGGGGCTTGGGGCGAAATACAATGAGCAGTTCTTC. It is translated as CSARGLAGGLGAKYNEQFF.

This clonotype turned up a few times. V is TRBV19 and J is TRBJ2-1; 12 bases are a match to TRBD1. This CDR3 has 14 amino acids. Germline V gene data show CDR1 as LNHDA and CDR2 as SQIVND (reference sequence). Losses at the gene ends were 5 bases for V and 9 bases for J; bases not matched to a gene: 5. The CDR3 DNA reads TGTGCCAGTAGTTCCGGGACAGGGGGCAGTGAGCAGTTCTTC. Residues: CASSSGTGGSEQFF.

This chain links TRBV4-2 with TRBJ1-5; D not resolved. Deletions cut 0 bases from V and 5 bases from J, with 5 bases between. Germline values: CDR1 LGHNA, CDR2 YNFKEQ. This CDR3 is 13 amino acids long. The CDR3 DNA is TGTGCCAGCAGCCAAGATACCCATCAGCCCCAGCATTTT. It translates to CASSQDTHQPQHF.

As for this clonotype: A much larger clone differs by one base, so this may be a read error. The rearrangement uses TRBV25-1 and TRBJ1-1; 8 bases line up with TRBD1. Germline-derived CDR1 and CDR2 are MGHDK and SYGVNS. Trimming cost V 6 bases and J 7 bases; bases outside gene matches: 10. The CDR3 covers 14 residues. Written as DNA, the CDR3 is TGTGCCAGCAGGGATGGCAGGGGGCCGGTTGAAGCTTTCTTT. Translated: CASRDGRGPVEAFF.

This clonotype occurred many times. CDR3 nucleotide sequence: TGCGCCAGCAGCGCCTCCCCCGGACAGGGGGTCGGCTACACCTTC. Protein product: CASSASPGQGVGYTF. The rearrangement joins TRBV5-1 to TRBJ1-2; TRBD1 matches 10 bases. The CDR3 totals 15 residues. Looked up from germline, CDR1 is SGHRS and CDR2 is YFSETQ. Trimming cost V 4 bases and J 8 bases; bases outside gene matches: 11.

This clonotype was seen a few times. The gene calls are TRBV19 and TRBJ2-1; 11 positions match TRBD2. Germline CDR1 and CDR2: LNHDA and SQIVND (reference sequence). The trim removed 5 bases at V and 6 bases at J, leaving 15 bases unmatched. CDR3 length equals 18 residues. DNA of the CDR3: TGTGCCAGTAGTCTAAGGGCTAGCGGGGGGCCCTACCTCAATGAGCAGTTCTTC. Residues: CASSLRASGGPYLNEQFF.

This clonotype has ten or more counts. CDR3 sequence reads: CASSALPDTEDTQYF. The CDR3 DNA reads as TGTGCCAGCAGCGCCCTCCCGGACACGGAAGATACGCAGTATTTT. This sequence joins TRBV9 and TRBJ2-3; maybe TRBD1 (5 bases). V lost 3 bases to trimming and J lost 5 bases, with 16 bases between them. CDR3 length equals 15 residues. The germline CDR1 and CDR2 sequences are SGDLS and YYNGEE.